This T cell receptor beta chain comes out of a study of blood T cell repertoires in COVID-19. Across the study: In each case, the material was cDNA or gDNA derived from T cells, B-cell-depleted T cells, or PBMCs.

V lost 3 bases and J lost 4; bases outside the gene matches: 2. Germline loops: CDR1 SNHLY, CDR2 FYNNEI. The CDR3 is made up of 13 amino acids. Measured with immunoSEQ multiplex PCR; TCRdb has only the in-frame clones, and not every one. The profile shows about 250,000 clones, 86% of them singletons. The chain joins TRBV2 to TRBJ1-1; 7 bases are a match to TRBD1. Specimen: peripheral blood. The receptor was isolated from an elderly woman with COVID-19, enrolled during active disease. The CDR3 loop reads CASSDQGGTEAFF. CDR3 sequence (DNA): TGTGCCAGCAGTGATCAGGGGGGCACTGAAGCTTTCTTT.